These T cell receptor beta chains were read from a single sample in a study of OX40 agonist ivuxolimab in advanced cancers. Produced via immunoSEQ multiplex PCR; TCRdb's table is partial and in-frame only. This sample has about 46,000 clones, with 65% to 85% found just once. Sequenced here: CD4+ or CD8+ T cells sorted from blood, sampled in a trial of the OX40 agonist ivuxolimab. These receptors all stem from an adult with an advanced solid tumor such as melanoma, head and neck, liver or kidney cancer. The CDR3 runs from the conserved cysteine through the conserved F or W. The D gene is left open where the match is weak. Size is stated for part of the rows, as once, few or many counts, or as a class when the clone is expanded.

v_call: TRBV14
d_call: .
j_call: TRBJ1-1
clone_size: few
cdr3_nt: TGTGCCAGCAGCCAAGAATTTTGGGGCACTGAAGCTTTCTTT
cdr3_aa: CASSQEFWGTEAFF

v_call: TRBV18
d_call: .
j_call: TRBJ2-1
clone_size: .
cdr3_nt: TGTGCCAGCTCGGACAGTATGGAAAATGAGCAGTTCTTC
cdr3_aa: CASSDSMENEQFF

v_call: TRBV19
d_call: .
j_call: TRBJ1-6
clone_size: .
cdr3_nt: TGTGCCAGTACCCAATCAGGGAAATCACCCCTCCACTTT
cdr3_aa: CASTQSGKSPLHF

v_call: TRBV19
d_call: .
j_call: TRBJ2-1
clone_size: few
cdr3_nt: TGTGCCAGTAGTAATCAGGGGGGCGTCGGGTCCAATGAGCAGTTCTTC
cdr3_aa: CASSNQGGVGSNEQFF

v_call: TRBV19
d_call: .
j_call: TRBJ1-4
clone_size: .
cdr3_nt: TGTGCCAGTAGTGGGGGTAATTCGAATGAAAAACTGTTTTTT
cdr3_aa: CASSGGNSNEKLFF

v_call: TRBV10-1
d_call: .
j_call: TRBJ2-5
clone_size: medium-sized
cdr3_nt: TGCGCCAGCTCTCGACCCCGGGGAGAGACCCAGTACTTC
cdr3_aa: CASSRPRGETQYF

v_call: TRBV9
d_call: .
j_call: TRBJ1-2
clone_size: few
cdr3_nt: TGTGCCAGCAGCGTAGCCCTTGGAAACTATGGCTACACCTTC
cdr3_aa: CASSVALGNYGYTF

v_call: TRBV9
d_call: TRBD1
j_call: TRBJ2-1
clone_size: .
cdr3_nt: TGTGCCAGCACTCGTTCGGGACAGGGTTACAATGAGCAGTTCTTC
cdr3_aa: CASTRSGQGYNEQFF

v_call: TRBV30
d_call: .
j_call: TRBJ2-7
clone_size: .
cdr3_nt: TGTGCCGGAATGACAGACTTCTACGAGCAGTACTTC
cdr3_aa: CAGMTDFYEQYF

v_call: TRBV30
d_call: .
j_call: TRBJ1-2
clone_size: .
cdr3_nt: TGTGCCTGGAGTGTAGGTGGGGGGACGGGCTACACCTTC
cdr3_aa: CAWSVGGGTGYTF

v_call: TRBV7-6
d_call: TRBD1
j_call: TRBJ2-7
clone_size: .
cdr3_nt: TGTGCCAGCAGCTCAGGACAGGGGTCCTACGAGCAGTACTTC
cdr3_aa: CASSSGQGSYEQYF

v_call: TRBV27
d_call: .
j_call: TRBJ1-2
clone_size: .
cdr3_nt: TGTGCCAGCAGTTTTCGCGGTCTGGAGGGCTACACCTTC
cdr3_aa: CASSFRGLEGYTF

v_call: TRBV11-1
d_call: TRBD1
j_call: TRBJ2-7
clone_size: .
cdr3_nt: TGTGCCAGCAGTCCCGGGACAGGGGTCGAGCAGTACTTC
cdr3_aa: CASSPGTGVEQYF

v_call: TRBV5-1
d_call: TRBD1
j_call: TRBJ1-6
clone_size: .
cdr3_nt: TGCGCCAGCAGCTTGGCCGCGCAGGGGGCGCCCAATAATTCACCCCTCCACTTT
cdr3_aa: CASSLAAQGAPNNSPLHF

v_call: TRBV7-8
d_call: TRBD1
j_call: TRBJ2-1
clone_size: .
cdr3_nt: TGTGCCAGCAGCTTCGGACACCCAAACCGGGACAGGGGGCGCGGGAATGAGCAGTTCTTC
cdr3_aa: CASSFGHPNRDRGRGNEQFF

v_call: TRBV11-1
d_call: .
j_call: TRBJ1-6
clone_size: medium-sized
cdr3_nt: TGTGCCAGCAGCTTAGGAAATTCACCCCTCCACTTT
cdr3_aa: CASSLGNSPLHF

v_call: TRBV19
d_call: .
j_call: TRBJ1-1
clone_size: .
cdr3_nt: TGTGCCAGTAGTCCTCATGGACGGTTGAACACTGAAGCTTTCTTT
cdr3_aa: CASSPHGRLNTEAFF

v_call: TRBV27
d_call: TRBD1
j_call: TRBJ1-1
clone_size: once
cdr3_nt: TGTGCCAGCAGTTTAGTTGGCAGGGGGTTGAACACTGAAGCTTTCTTT
cdr3_aa: CASSLVGRGLNTEAFF

v_call: TRBV30
d_call: .
j_call: TRBJ2-2
clone_size: .
cdr3_nt: TGTGCCTGGAGTAGGGGTGGCGAGGTCGGGGAGCTGTTTTTT
cdr3_aa: CAWSRGGEVGELFF

v_call: TRBV29-1
d_call: .
j_call: TRBJ2-7
clone_size: .
cdr3_nt: TGCAGCGTTGAAGACCGGCTCTTGCAGCAGTACTTC
cdr3_aa: CSVEDRLLQQYF

v_call: TRBV5-1
d_call: TRBD1
j_call: TRBJ2-7
clone_size: .
cdr3_nt: TGCGCCAGCTACCGGGACAGTAGCTCCTACGAGCAGTACTTC
cdr3_aa: CASYRDSSSYEQYF

v_call: TRBV19
d_call: .
j_call: TRBJ1-4
clone_size: .
cdr3_nt: TGTGCCAGTACCCCTATATCAAAGCGGGGGAATAATGAAAAACTGTTTTTT
cdr3_aa: CASTPISKRGNNEKLFF

v_call: TRBV4-3
d_call: .
j_call: TRBJ1-1
clone_size: .
cdr3_nt: TGCGCCAGCAGCCAAGATACCCTCTTAGCAGGGGCTTTCTTT
cdr3_aa: CASSQDTLLAGAFF

v_call: TRBV4-1
d_call: .
j_call: TRBJ1-3
clone_size: once
cdr3_nt: TGCGCCAGCAGCGAGTCTGACCGGCGTGGAAACACCATATATTTT
cdr3_aa: CASSESDRRGNTIYF

v_call: TRBV6-6
d_call: .
j_call: TRBJ2-3
clone_size: .
cdr3_nt: TGTGCCAGCAGTTACTCGAAAGATACCCCAGATACGCAGTATTTT
cdr3_aa: CASSYSKDTPDTQYF

v_call: TRBV5-5
d_call: .
j_call: TRBJ1-1
clone_size: .
cdr3_nt: TGTGCCAGCAGCTTGGCCAGGTTGAACACTGAAGCTTTCTTT
cdr3_aa: CASSLARLNTEAFF

v_call: TRBV7-8
d_call: .
j_call: TRBJ1-1
clone_size: .
cdr3_nt: TGTGCCAGCAGCCTAAAACGGAAGACTGAAGCTTTCTTT
cdr3_aa: CASSLKRKTEAFF

v_call: TRBV10-2
d_call: .
j_call: TRBJ2-1
clone_size: .
cdr3_nt: TGCGCCAGCAGGCCCCGGGACACGGTCGGTGAGCAGTTCTTC
cdr3_aa: CASRPRDTVGEQFF

v_call: TRBV27
d_call: TRBD2
j_call: TRBJ2-3
clone_size: .
cdr3_nt: TGTGCCAGTACGCGGGGGGTCTCCACAGATACGCAGTATTTT
cdr3_aa: CASTRGVSTDTQYF

v_call: TRBV6-5
d_call: .
j_call: TRBJ1-3
clone_size: .
cdr3_nt: TGTGCCAGCAGTTACGTGGGGTCTGGAAACACCATATATTTT
cdr3_aa: CASSYVGSGNTIYF

v_call: TRBV6-1
d_call: .
j_call: TRBJ1-5
clone_size: once
cdr3_nt: TGTGCCAGCAGTCGAACCCCGACAGCAGGGGAGCCCCAGCATTTT
cdr3_aa: CASSRTPTAGEPQHF

v_call: TRBV2
d_call: TRBD1
j_call: TRBJ1-4
clone_size: .
cdr3_nt: TGTGCCAGCACCCGCGGGACAGGGCTTGAAAAACTGTTTTTT
cdr3_aa: CASTRGTGLEKLFF

v_call: TRBV4-2
d_call: .
j_call: TRBJ1-6
clone_size: .
cdr3_nt: TGTGCCAGCAGCCAAGAGACCTTGCGGGGAACCCCTTCACCCCTCCACTTT
cdr3_aa: CASSQETLRGTPSPLHF

v_call: TRBV2
d_call: .
j_call: TRBJ2-7
clone_size: .
cdr3_nt: TGTGCCAGCAGAATATCCTACGAGCAGTACTTC
cdr3_aa: CASRISYEQYF

v_call: TRBV29-1
d_call: .
j_call: TRBJ2-3
clone_size: .
cdr3_nt: TGCAGCCCTGGGGGGGGCGGGAGCACAGATACGCAGTATTTT
cdr3_aa: CSPGGGGSTDTQYF

v_call: TRBV4-2
d_call: .
j_call: TRBJ2-3
clone_size: .
cdr3_nt: TGTGCCAGCAGCCAAGATCCAACCCGGGGGGATACGCAGTATTTT
cdr3_aa: CASSQDPTRGDTQYF